Below, one T cell receptor (beta chain) is given with its context. The antigen is unknown. Mismatch with germline at one junction end may stem from a read error. This entry is derived from a study of tumor and adjacent non-tumor tissue in lung cancer. Whole-study context: Patients comprised about eleven adenocarcinoma, a couple of squamous cell carcinoma and 1 small cell lung cancer. Whole-study results and caveats: Higher tumor TCR diversity was associated with shorter survival.

No cell sorting was done before RNA was extracted from the tissue. Distant lung tissue was collected more than 3 cm away from the tumor edge. A modified ARM-PCR protocol with three rounds of nested PCR amplified TCRbeta. TCRdb independently ran MiXCR on the multiplex PCR reads; one entry per CDR3 protein. The table lists more than 55,000 distinct CDR3 sequences, 61% of them singletons. The CDR3 loop spans 13 amino acids. From germline, CDR1 is SQVTM and CDR2 ANQGSEA. Material: distant non-tumor lung tissue. The source of this sequence is a man between 65 and 85 years old with non-small cell lung cancer. This chain connects TRBV29-1 to TRBJ1-3; a weak D match, TRBD1 (6 bases). The CDR3 here is CNVDSGGGNTIYF. CDR3 nucleotide sequence: TGCAACGTTGATTCCGGGGGCGGAAACACCATATATTTT. Drawing the rest from reference TRBV29-1 and TRBJ1-3, the complete variable domain is SAVISQKPSRDICQRGTSLTIQCQVDSQVTMMFWYRQQPGQSLTLIATANQGSEATYESGFVIDKFPISRPNLTFSTLTVSNMSPEDSSIYLCNVDSGGGNTIYFGEGSWLTVV.